The text below deals with one T cell receptor beta chain. The data stem from a study of shared clonotypes between healthy human individuals. CD45RO-negative cells were positively selected for CCR7, leaving out terminally differentiated effector memory CD45RA+ cells. An even split of each subset's genomic DNA across several immunoSEQ plates was performed. The protocol was immunoSEQ multiplex PCR, while the TCRdb copy is restricted to in-frame clones and leaves out a portion. The table includes around 2,000,000 clones, about 95% detected once. Germline CDR1 is MGHRA and CDR2 is YSYEKL. The CDR3 spans 16 residues. V shed 0 bases and J shed 4 bases, with 13 bases lying between them.

This sequence originates from a young man in good health. The sample comprised naive CD8+ T cells sorted from blood. This rearrangement joins TRBV4-1 to TRBJ2-1; the D gene could be TRBD1 or TRBD2 (6 bases each). CDR3 bases: TGCGCCAGCAGCCAAGATTCGGAGGGGGTATACAATGAGCAGTTCTTC. The encoded protein is CASSQDSEGVYNEQFF.